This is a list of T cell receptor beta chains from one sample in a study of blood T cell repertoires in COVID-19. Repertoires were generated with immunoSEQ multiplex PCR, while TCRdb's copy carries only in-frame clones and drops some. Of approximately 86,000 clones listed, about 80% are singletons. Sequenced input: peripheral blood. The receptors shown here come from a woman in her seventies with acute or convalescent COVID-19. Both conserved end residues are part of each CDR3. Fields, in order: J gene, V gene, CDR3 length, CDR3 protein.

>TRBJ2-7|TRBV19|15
CASSIISGSAYEQYF
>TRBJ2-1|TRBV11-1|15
CASSLESRRGNEQFF
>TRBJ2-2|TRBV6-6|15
CASSRRDRDTGELFF
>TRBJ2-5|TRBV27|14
CASSTRQDVETQYF
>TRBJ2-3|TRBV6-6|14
CASSSRGEGHTQYF
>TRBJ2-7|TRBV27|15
CASRKLGEMTYEQYF
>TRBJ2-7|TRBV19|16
CASSARTSDSSYEQYF
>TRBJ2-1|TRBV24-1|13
CATSFGTPNEQFF
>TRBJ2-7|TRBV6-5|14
CASSYSTSGLEQYF
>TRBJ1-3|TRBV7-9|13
CASSSFSGNTIYF
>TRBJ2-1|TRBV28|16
CASSLPRDSGYNEQFF
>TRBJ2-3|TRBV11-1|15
CASSAISGGLDTQYF
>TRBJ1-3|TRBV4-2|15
CASSQDLRAGNTIYF
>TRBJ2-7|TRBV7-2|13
CASSRDRVGEQYF
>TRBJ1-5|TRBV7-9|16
CASSDSRQGAGQPQHF
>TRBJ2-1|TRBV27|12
CASSLGGNEQFF
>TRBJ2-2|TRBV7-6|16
CASSFRLAGNTGELFF
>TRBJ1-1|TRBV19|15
CASSMWETGGTEAFF
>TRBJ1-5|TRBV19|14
CASSQGAGNQPQHF
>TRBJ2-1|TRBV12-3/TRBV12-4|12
CASSFFNNEQFF
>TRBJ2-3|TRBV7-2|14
CASSPGLAADTQYF
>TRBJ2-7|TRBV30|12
CAWSNGGGEQYF
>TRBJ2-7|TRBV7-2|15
CASSLGRGRVYEQYF
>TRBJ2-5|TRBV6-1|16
CASSEAWTGLHETQYF